Reported below is one T cell receptor beta chain. Its antigen is unidentified. Unique molecular identifiers had been added to the TCR beta cDNA libraries. With roughly 0.85 to 11 million T cells as the source, 450,000 to 600,000 cDNA molecules resulted. TCRdb re-called the PCR reads through MiXCR, storing one row per CDR3 protein. The sample records roughly 620,000 distinct CDR3 sequences, 44% being singletons. The germline CDR1 and CDR2 sequences are KGHDR and SFDVKD. Trimming took 9 bases from V and 1 from J; bases not matched to a gene: 2. The CDR3 length is 14 residues. The record originates from a study of post-analysis software for immune sequencing data. Findings of the study overall: Elevated frequency relative to controls characterized roughly five TRBV segments in patients, TRBV5-6, TRBV5-1 and TRBV20-1 among them.

The TCR sequence derives from a girl aged 5-17 years with multiple sclerosis. The chain uses TRBV24-1 and TRBJ2-2, with 9 positions matching TRBD1. The specimen was blood. The CDR3 spells CATEGQGNTGELFF. For the CDR3, the DNA is TGTGCCACCGAGGGACAGGGGAACACCGGGGAGCTGTTTTTT.